This T cell receptor beta chain was sequenced in a study of Ad26.COV2.S vaccination and SARS-CoV-2 variants (dated by TCRdb to the early 2020s). Some background on the complete study: Donors in the vaccine arm were drawn from COV1001, a phase I-IIa trial of Ad26.COV2.S in healthy adults that was multicentre, randomized, double-blind and placebo-controlled. Throughout the experiments and outcome assessment, investigators stayed blinded to trial group allocation. A total of around 32 samples were included in the TCR-sequenced set, comprising around 20 Ad26.COV2.S vaccine recipients, 5 placebo recipients and 8 SARS-CoV-2 convalescent individuals. Ad26.COV2.S was administered intramuscularly at 5 x 10^10 or 1 x 10^11 viral particles, either as a single shot or as two shots given 56 days apart. The specificity and breadth of SARS-CoV-2-reactive T cell receptors after Ad26.COV2.S vaccination were assessed by TCRbeta repertoire sequencing. Participants in the trial were split at random into five groups of five each, receiving low-dose or high-dose Ad26.COV2.S once or twice, or else placebo on both occasions.

Study-wide findings and limitations: Spike-specific TCR breadth was higher in Ad26.COV2.S recipients than in placebo recipients (P = 0.0014). Comparable non-spike TCR breadth was observed between vaccine and placebo recipients, consistent with only spike being contained in the vaccine. After vaccination, spike-specific CD8+ and CD4+ T cell responses were reported to show substantial breadth. The authors noted that total T cell responses may have been underestimated by the TCR breadth and depth analyses. Comparing responses between vaccine doses or regimens was not something the study was powered to do.

In the case of this clone: Its antigen is still unknown. Qualities for individual bases were not recorded, and no much larger clone is one base off.

The immunoSEQ Assay was used to sequence TCRbeta CDR3 regions. After extraction, genomic DNA underwent amplification by bias-controlled multiplex PCR, followed by high-throughput sequencing. The study's processing was this. To quantify the absolute abundance of every unique TCRbeta CDR3 region, sequences were collapsed and filtered. T cell fraction was estimated by normalizing TCRbeta template counts to usable DNA, with usable DNA measured through amplification of reference genes found in all nucleated cells. Repertoire TCRs were annotated as SARS-CoV-2-specific when V gene, CDR3 amino acid sequence and J gene were exactly matched to a known reactive TCR set. The reference SARS-CoV-2 TCR set was derived from MIRA and filtered for enrichment in COVID-19-positive ImmuneCODE repertoires, a step that removed public or cross-reactive TCRs. Drawing on the MIRA antigens, annotated TCRs were analysed further at the level of specific ORF or position within ORF. Depth was the summed frequency of annotated unique rearrangements, while breadth was defined as annotated unique rearrangements over total unique productive rearrangements. Two-sided Wilcoxon rank-sum tests were used to compare TCR breadth between groups. As stored in TCRdb, this immuneACCESS dataset retains in-frame rearrangements with V and J assigned. A fraction of the clones does not appear; measured against another copy, unresolved V genes explain less than half of the discrepancy, and the remainder lacks a known reason. D and trimming come from the DNA, and the V and J calls and clone size come from that table. Here the sample has about 680,000 clones; roughly 90% occur a single time. The ten largest account for about 1.5% of the sample.

This specimen's treatment or condition label, interpreted: over 15 received Ad26.COV2.S at low or high dose, single or two shots; several received placebo; per-sample allocation not given. Repertoires of vaccine and placebo recipients were sequenced from samples collected on day 63 after the first injection. In Cohort 1b, 25 to 30 adults aged 18-55 years were enrolled at a single site in Boston, USA, between 29 July and 7 August 2020. Ad26.COV2.S was a replication-incompetent adenovirus type 26 vector expressing a prefusion-stabilized SARS-CoV-2 spike protein from the original Wuhan strain. This receptor was obtained from a person between 18 and 60 years old who received the Ad26.COV2.S COVID-19 vaccine or a placebo. The source material was peripheral blood, sampled in a trial of Ad26.COV2.S vaccine versus placebo.

The CDR3 protein is CASSIPGGSGGYTF. The nucleotides read TGTGCCAGTAGTATACCCGGGGGGTCGGGTGGCTACACCTTC. In this chain, TRBV19 is recombined with TRBJ1-2; matching of 5 bases hints at TRBD1 as the D gene. V is pared back by 2 bases and J by 7 bases, with 14 bases lying between the germline termini. The CDR3 runs 14 residues from the cysteine to the phenylalanine. Only the CDR3 part of the read is kept: 42 bases, read in frame from the first base. CDR1 and CDR2 are drawn from the germline V gene (reference sequence): LNHDA, SQIVND.